The 25 T cell receptor beta chains in this list originate from one sample, sequenced in a study of blood T cell repertoires in COVID-19. The assay was immunoSEQ multiplex PCR, and TCRdb's table has in-frame clones only and misses some. Among about 250,000 clones listed, nearly 90% were seen once. The source material was peripheral blood. Receptors originate from a woman aged 60-75 years with COVID-19, enrolled during active disease.

The V call is TRBV5-4, the J call TRBJ1-1; TRBD1 is a possible D gene (6 bases). The ends were cut back, 4 bases at V and 1 base at J, with 11 bases in the middle. The germline V gene has CDR1 SGHNT and CDR2 YYREEE (reference sequence). There are 14 residues in the CDR3. The DNA of the CDR3 is TGTGCCAGCAGCCCGAGGGGGGGGAACACTGAAGCTTTCTTT. It codes for CASSPRGGNTEAFF.

The rearrangement links TRBV4-3 to TRBJ2-7, with 8 positions matching TRBD1. V lost 0 bases to trimming and J lost 4 bases; unmatched junction nucleotides: 5. CDR1 and CDR2 (germline): LGHNA, YSLEER. This CDR3 contains 15 residues. CDR3 residues: CASSQEGDRRYEQYF. The CDR3 DNA reads TGCGCCAGCAGCCAAGAGGGGGACAGGCGGTACGAGCAGTACTTC.

In this sample, this clone turned up a few times. The chain is built from TRBV5-4 and TRBJ1-2; unclear D gene. Germline CDR1 reads SGHNT; CDR2 reads YYREEE (reference sequence). There are 15 residues in the CDR3. V lost 0 bases and J 2 bases, leaving 11 bases between the germline ends. CDR3 region: CASSLGRGRNYGYTF. DNA for the CDR3: TGTGCCAGCAGCTTGGGCCGCGGGAGGAACTATGGCTACACCTTC.

This chain connects TRBV2 to TRBJ1-2; 10 nucleotides line up with TRBD1. Germline V gene sequence: CDR1 SNHLY, CDR2 FYNNEI. This CDR3 contains 13 residues. The trim removed 5 bases at V and 6 bases at J, leaving 3 bases unmatched. CDR3 sequence reads: CASSQDRGHGYTF. DNA for the CDR3: TGTGCCAGCAGTCAAGACAGGGGGCATGGCTACACCTTC.

This clone turned up a few times. The V and J genes are TRBV12-5 and TRBJ2-3, with D perhaps matching TRBD1 (7 bases). This CDR3 comprises 18 residues. V was pared by 1 base and J by 4 bases, with 21 bases between. Germline CDR1 is LGHNT and CDR2 is FRNRAP. CDR3 nucleotide sequence: TGTGCTAGTGGTTTGGGTTCAGGGGGACTCCCCCCCTCAGATACGCAGTATTTT. This translates into CASGLGSGGLPPSDTQYF.

This clone was observed once. The rearrangement links TRBV27 to TRBJ2-7, with 7 bases identical to TRBD1. The CDR3 runs 16 residues. Germline-derived CDR1 and CDR2 are MNHEY and SMNVEV (reference sequence). With V trimmed by 6 bases and J by 0 bases, 11 bases remained unmatched. The CDR3: CASSSLQTGFSYEQYF. The CDR3 bases are TGTGCCAGCAGCTCCCTGCAGACAGGGTTCTCCTACGAGCAGTACTTC.

The chain is built from TRBV29-1 and TRBJ1-2, with unresolved D. Germline V gene data show CDR1 as SQVTM and CDR2 as ANQGSEA. Trimming pared 1 base from V and 8 bases from J, leaving 17 bases between. The CDR3 has 14 amino acids. The CDR3 here is CSVEGTVVAYGYTF. The CDR3 region has the DNA TGCAGCGTTGAAGGGACTGTTGTTGCCTACGGCTACACCTTC.

The V and J genes are TRBV2 and TRBJ2-7; a weak D match, TRBD1 (6 bases). CDR1 is SNHLY and CDR2 is FYNNEI in the germline V gene. Trimming stripped 5 bases from V and 2 bases from J, with 13 bases between. The CDR3 totals 14 residues. The CDR3 DNA reads as TGTGCCAGCAGTCCCGGGACACCTCCCTACGAGCAGTACTTC. This sequence encodes CASSPGTPPYEQYF.

The J gene is TRBJ1-2, the V gene TRBV12-3 or TRBV12-4; weak D call: TRBD1 (6 bases). V was shortened by 2 bases and J by 5 bases, with 6 bases between the two germline ends. The CDR3 extends over 12 amino acids. For the CDR3, the DNA is TGTGCCAGCAGTTTAAGGGGGTATGGCTACACCTTC. Translation gives CASSLRGYGYTF.

This clone occurred a few times. The genes are TRBV5-1 and TRBJ1-1; tentatively, D is TRBD1 (5 bases). Deletions cut 3 bases from V and 5 bases from J, with 23 bases between. This CDR3 comprises 17 residues. Germline loops: CDR1 SGHRS, CDR2 YFSETQ. CDR3 region: CASSWGRSSRSSTEAFF. DNA for the CDR3: TGCGCCAGCAGCTGGGGCCGGAGTTCGAGATCCTCTACTGAAGCTTTCTTT.

In this sample, this clone turned up once. This chain joins TRBV7-2 and TRBJ2-7, with D possibly being TRBD1 (6 bases). This CDR3 spans 16 amino acids. The germline CDR1 and CDR2 sequences are SGHTA and FQGNSA. Trimming cost V 5 bases and J 2 bases, with 19 bases left between them. In DNA form, the CDR3 reads TGTGCCAGCAGCCCCAGCTATGACAGGAACCCCTACGAGCAGTACTTC. Translation: CASSPSYDRNPYEQYF. Using reference TRBV7-2 and TRBJ2-7 for the parts outside the CDR3, the full variable domain is GAGVSQSPSNKVTEKGKDVELRCDPISGHTALYWYRQSLGQGLEFLIYFQGNSAPDKSGLPSDRFSAERTGGSVSTLTIQRTQQEDSAVYLCASSPSYDRNPYEQYFGPGTRLTVT.

V is TRBV18 and J is TRBJ1-3, with D possibly being TRBD1 (5 bases). Germline CDR1 is KGHSH and CDR2 is LQKENI. The CDR3 covers 13 residues. Trimming removed 8 bases from V and 0 bases from J, with 8 bases in between. Here the CDR3 reads CASSGGSGNTIYF. In DNA, the CDR3 is TGTGCCAGCAGCGGGGGCTCTGGAAACACCATATATTTT.

This clone is a singleton in its sample. This chain joins TRBV19 and TRBJ2-1; 11 nucleotides match TRBD2. Germline V gene lookup returns CDR1 LNHDA and CDR2 SQIVND (reference sequence). The CDR3 sequence is 15 residues long. V shed 3 bases, J shed 6 bases, and the junction held 4 bases outside the gene matches. CDR3 amino acids: CASSILLAGANEQFF. The DNA for the CDR3 is TGTGCCAGTAGTATTTTACTAGCGGGGGCCAATGAGCAGTTCTTC. The complete variable domain, with remaining parts taken from reference TRBV19 and TRBJ2-1, reads DGGITQSPKYLFRKEGQNVTLSCEQNLNHDAMYWYRQDPGQGLRLIYYSQIVNDFQKGDIAEGYSVSREKKESFPLTVTSAQKNPTAFYLCASSILLAGANEQFFGPGTRLTVL.

The chain combines TRBV3-1 (or the pseudogene TRBV3-2) with TRBJ2-7; maybe TRBD1 (7 bases). The CDR3 contains 15 residues. Germline lookup yields CDR1 LGHDT and CDR2 YNNKEL (reference sequence). V was cut by 2 bases and J by 2 bases, with 13 bases left in between. The CDR3 region is CASSQWGDSTYEQYF. CDR3 in DNA: TGTGCCAGCAGCCAATGGGGGGACAGTACCTACGAGCAGTACTTC.

The chain recombines TRBV19 with TRBJ1-6; 9 nucleotides match TRBD1. This CDR3 is built from 16 residues. Germline V gives CDR1 LNHDA, CDR2 SQIVND (reference sequence). After removal of 6 bases from V and 12 bases from J, the junction contained 15 bases not matched to a gene. CDR3: CASSRGQGRPFIPLHF. DNA for the CDR3: TGTGCCAGTAGCCGAGGACAGGGGCGGCCCTTCATACCCCTCCACTTT.

CDR3 residues: CASSPSLGGQGEKLFF. DNA of the CDR3: TGTGCCAGCTCACCATCCCTCGGTGGGCAGGGTGAAAAACTGTTTTTT. V is TRBV18 and J is TRBJ1-4; weak D call: TRBD1 (5 bases). The CDR3 has 16 amino acids. Germline assignment: CDR1 KGHSH and CDR2 LQKENI. Trimming stripped 2 bases from V and 7 bases from J, with 17 bases between.

The chain carries TRBV18 and TRBJ1-2; TRBD1 agrees at 8 bases. V trimming: 2 bases; J trimming: 3 bases; junction bases outside the gene matches: 5. This CDR3 has 15 amino acids. CDR1 and CDR2 (germline): KGHSH, LQKENI. CDR3 sequence: CASSPSGGFDYGYTF. The CDR3 nucleotides are TGTGCCAGCTCACCATCAGGGGGCTTCGACTATGGCTACACCTTC. Combining the CDR3 with reference TRBV18 and TRBJ1-2 gives the whole variable domain NAGVMQNPRHLVRRRGQEARLRCSPMKGHSHVYWYRQLPEEGLKFMVYLQKENIIDESGMPKERFSAEFPKEGPSILRIQQVVRGDSAAYFCASSPSGGFDYGYTFGSGTRLTVV.

The chain uses TRBV3-1 (or the pseudogene TRBV3-2) and TRBJ2-3; 7 bases fit TRBD1. The CDR3 spans 14 residues. Germline CDR1 is LGHDT and CDR2 is YNNKEL (reference sequence). Trimming cost V 2 bases and J 14 bases; bases outside gene matches: 13. The CDR3: CASSQHTDRPNLYF. CDR3 nucleotides: TGTGCCAGCAGCCAACACACGGACAGGCCGAATCTGTATTTT.

This rearrangement joins TRBV5-4 to TRBJ1-2, with 9 bases identical to TRBD1. The V gene end was trimmed by 3 bases and the J gene end by 5 bases; junction bases not matched to a gene: 8. The V gene's germline CDR1 is SGHNT and CDR2 YYREEE (reference sequence). The CDR3 has 15 residues. The CDR3, as DNA: TGTGCCAGCAGCTCCGGGACAGGGCAAATGTATGGCTACACCTTC. Translating it yields CASSSGTGQMYGYTF.

The chain couples TRBV7-8 to TRBJ1-2; weak D call: TRBD1 (5 bases). The germline V gene encodes CDR1 SGHVS and CDR2 FQNEAQ. The CDR3 covers 16 residues. V was clipped by 1 base and J by 4 bases, with 16 bases between them. CDR3: CASSLGTRRTRYGYTF. The CDR3 coding sequence is TGTGCCAGCAGCTTAGGGACACGACGAACACGCTATGGCTACACCTTC.

The chain combines TRBV27 with TRBJ2-7; possibly TRBD1 for D (6 bases). Trimming removed 4 bases from V and 3 bases from J, with 28 bases in between. The length of the CDR3 is 19 residues. Germline V lookup: CDR1 MNHEY, CDR2 SMNVEV (reference sequence). The CDR3 sequence: CASSSPGTLVSIRGYEQYF. CDR3 DNA sequence: TGTGCCAGCAGTTCCCCCGGGACACTCGTTTCCATAAGGGGCTACGAGCAGTACTTC.

With regard to this clone: The limits of the CDR3 on the DNA are not certain, so only TCRdb's listed CDR3 is given. CDR3: CASSFGPGRYEQYF. The chain employs TRBV6-5 and TRBJ2-7; the table gives TRBD2 as D, unverified against the DNA. Germline V gene data show CDR1 as MNHEY and CDR2 as SVGAGI. The CDR3 numbers 14 amino acids, ends counted.

The V and J genes are TRBV7-9 and TRBJ1-5; 10 bases map to TRBD1. This CDR3 is 16 amino acids long. The V and J ends lost 8 bases and 0 bases, in that order; junction bases with no gene match: 7. Germline loops: CDR1 SEHNR, CDR2 FQNEAQ (reference sequence). The CDR3 sequence: CASSGTGVYSNQPQHF. The CDR3 bases are TGTGCCAGCTCCGGGACAGGGGTTTATAGCAATCAGCCCCAGCATTTT.

This clone was seen only once. The CDR3 DNA follows: TGTGCCAGCAGCCAAGATGTTGTAATGGGAGGACTCTGGGACTACAATGAGCAGTTCTTC. It specifies CASSQDVVMGGLWDYNEQFF. V usage is TRBV3-1 (or the pseudogene TRBV3-2) and J usage is TRBJ2-1; D is possibly TRBD2 (6 bases). This CDR3 comprises 20 residues. Germline V gene data show CDR1 as LGHDT and CDR2 as YNNKEL (reference sequence). V was cut by 0 bases and J by 3 bases, with 24 bases left in between.

CDR3 nucleotides: TGTGCCAGCAGTGAAGAGCCCTATGGCTACACCTTC. Its protein product is CASSEEPYGYTF. This rearrangement joins TRBV25-1 to TRBJ1-2; D ambiguous. This CDR3 is built from 12 residues. V gave up 2 bases and J gave up 4 bases, with 5 bases separating them. Per germline, CDR1 MGHDK and CDR2 SYGVNS.